These 21 T cell receptor beta chains share one sample of origin, sequenced in a study of T cell clonality in common variable immunodeficiency. Method: immunoSEQ multiplex PCR; TCRdb's copy keeps in-frame clones and lacks some. Altogether roughly 58,000 clones were found in the sample, and no singletons occur. Input material: peripheral blood mononuclear cells. These receptors were obtained from a person aged 18 to 75 in good health.

This clone was seen ten or more times. With the read ending 3 residues before the CDR3 end, the germline J gene is used to fill in that end. This chain joins TRBV7-9 and TRBJ2-7, with a weak D call TRBD1 (6 bases). With 4 bases removed from V and 2 bases from J, the gap between germline ends came to 12 bases. The CDR3 length is 14 residues. Germline CDR1 reads SEHNR; CDR2 reads FQNEAQ (reference sequence). CDR3 DNA (partial): TGTGCCAGCAGCTCCGGGACACCACCCTACGAG. Its translation is CASSSGTPPYE. The full CDR3 reads CASSSGTPPYEQYF.

This clone occurred many times. With the read ending 3 residues before the CDR3 end, the germline J gene is used to fill in that end. The chain is built from TRBV5-5 and TRBJ2-5; 11 bases fit TRBD1. This CDR3 is 15 amino acids long. Germline loops: CDR1 SGHKS, CDR2 YYEKEE (reference sequence). Unmatched junction bases numbered 4, after V lost 4 bases and J lost 2 bases. The CDR3 spells CASSPGTGGQETQYF. The sequenced CDR3 bases are TGTGCCAGCAGCCCCGGGACAGGGGGTCAAGAGACC.

In its sample, this clone was seen many times. The read terminates 3 residues before the CDR3 end, so the remaining end is supplied by the germline J gene. The chain combines TRBV20-1 with TRBJ2-7; maybe TRBD1 (6 bases). The CDR3 has 14 amino acids. Germline lookup yields CDR1 DFQATT and CDR2 SNEGSKA (reference sequence). Between the trimmed V and J ends, which lost 5 bases and 0 bases, there was a span of 14 bases. The CDR3 DNA, read in part, is TGCAGTGCTGAAGACAGGATAAGCTCCTACGAG. This encodes CSAEDRISSYE. The whole CDR3 sequence is CSAEDRISSYEQYF.

This clone was detected ten times or more. The CDR3 end is not reached by the read, which stops 3 residues before it; the germline J gene fills it in. This chain connects TRBV19 to TRBJ2-3, with D possibly TRBD1 on 7 matching bases. Germline V gives CDR1 LNHDA, CDR2 SQIVND (reference sequence). This CDR3 is built from 16 residues. With 7 bases removed from V and 6 bases from J, the gap between germline ends came to 23 bases. The sequenced CDR3 bases are TGTGCCAGTATGAATTGGGCGCAGGGGGGAACGGATACG. Its translation is CASMNWAQGGTDT. The full-length CDR3 reads as CASMNWAQGGTDTQYF.

This clone was counted at least ten times. The read ends 3 residues shy of where the CDR3 ends; the end is completed using the germline J gene. The rearrangement joins TRBV20-1 to TRBJ2-3; no clear D gene. V lost 3 bases to trimming and J lost 8 bases, with 15 bases between them. The CDR3 is made up of 13 amino acids. Germline values: CDR1 DFQATT, CDR2 SNEGSKA (reference sequence). CDR3 region: CSARVEGRGTQYF. CDR3 DNA, as far as it was read: TGCAGTGCTAGGGTCGAAGGGCGTGGTACG.

This clone appeared a few times. The read finishes 3 residues shy of the CDR3 end, and the germline J gene is used to complete it. The J gene is TRBJ1-1, the V gene TRBV19; D possibly corresponds to TRBD1 (6 bases). The V gene's germline CDR1 is LNHDA and CDR2 SQIVND (reference sequence). Trimming removed 0 bases at V and 1 base at J, with 15 bases between. This CDR3 comprises 17 residues. The sequenced CDR3 bases are TGTGCCAGTAGTATAGATGGGGGCGGCAGCCCGAACACTGAA. The encoded protein is CASSIDGGGSPNTE. The whole CDR3 sequence reads CASSIDGGGSPNTEAFF.

This clone was counted at least ten times. The DNA ends 3 residues before the CDR3 does, and the rest of the CDR3 is filled in from the germline J gene. The chain is built from TRBV19 and TRBJ2-6, with TRBD1 as a possible D gene (6 bases). Germline V gene lookup returns CDR1 LNHDA and CDR2 SQIVND (reference sequence). The V gene lost 6 bases and the J gene lost 1 base, with 16 bases spanning the gap. This CDR3 contains 17 residues. CDR3 sequence: CASRLGTTHSGANVLTF. The sequenced part of the CDR3 DNA is TGTGCCAGTAGGTTGGGGACAACTCATTCTGGGGCCAACGTC.

This clone showed up many times. Sequencing ends 3 residues short of the CDR3 end; the germline J gene provides the rest. V and J are TRBV18 and TRBJ2-2, with 7 bases matching TRBD1. The CDR3 has 16 residues. Germline V gene data show CDR1 as KGHSH and CDR2 as LQKENI. With 5 bases clipped from V and 1 base from J, the junction kept 7 bases outside the gene matches. The sequenced CDR3 bases are TGTGCCAGCTCAGACGACAGGGTCAGGAACACCGGGGAG. Its translation: CASSDDRVRNTGE. The complete CDR3 sequence is CASSDDRVRNTGELFF.

This clone was observed at least ten times. The CDR3 extends 3 residues past the end of the read, so its final part is completed from the germline J gene. This chain uses TRBV20-1 with TRBJ1-1, with D perhaps TRBD1 (6 bases). The germline V gene has CDR1 DFQATT and CDR2 SNEGSKA (reference sequence). This CDR3 has 16 residues. The V and J ends lost 0 bases and 5 bases respectively, with 19 bases between them. The sequenced part of the CDR3 DNA is TGCAGTGCTAGAGACTTATCTTCAGGGGAGTGGACTGAA. Protein product: CSARDLSSGEWTE. In full, the CDR3 is CSARDLSSGEWTEAFF.

This clone was detected many times. Coverage ceases 3 residues before the CDR3 finishes, and the germline J gene fills in the end. The V gene is TRBV7-8, the J gene TRBJ2-2; 7 bases map to TRBD2. J lost 1 base, V lost 7 bases, and 6 bases had no gene match. Germline CDR1 SGHVS, CDR2 FQNEAQ. CDR3 size: 15 residues. This CDR3 is CASNLERENTGELFF. CDR3 bases read: TGTGCCAGCAATTTGGAGCGGGAGAACACCGGGGAG.

This clone has a handful of counts. One junction end disagrees with the germline gene, perhaps due to a read error. Other DNA variants within this sample encode the same CDR3. The CDR3: CASSSNQGAGSYNSPLHF. The CDR3 DNA, read in part, is TGTGCCAGCAGCTCAAACCAGGGGGCCGGCTCCTATAATTCACCC. The J gene is TRBJ1-6, the V gene TRBV5-1, with 8 bases lining up with TRBD1. Coverage ceases 3 residues before the CDR3 finishes, and the germline J gene fills in the end. The CDR3 runs to 18 residues. The germline CDR1 and CDR2 sequences are SGHRS and YFSETQ.

This clone was picked up many times. Coverage ceases 3 residues before the CDR3 finishes, and the germline J gene fills in the end. This sequence joins TRBV19 and TRBJ2-1; TRBD1 aligns across 10 bases. The V gene's germline CDR1 is LNHDA and CDR2 SQIVND (reference sequence). The V segment lost 0 bases and the J segment 7 bases; nucleotides outside the gene matches: 12. This CDR3 has 18 amino acids. CDR3 DNA, as far as it was read: TGTGCCAGTAGTATAGATCGACCTATCCGGGACAGGGGTAATGAG. Protein sequence: CASSIDRPIRDRGNE. Given in full, the CDR3 is CASSIDRPIRDRGNEQFF.

This clone was counted at least ten times. Read sequence stops 3 residues before the CDR3 end, and the germline J gene provides the missing end. The rearrangement joins TRBV19 to TRBJ2-1; D unclear. Germline CDR1 LNHDA, CDR2 SQIVND (reference sequence). V was cut by 5 bases and J by 5 bases, with 16 bases left in between. CDR3 length: 15 amino acids. The sequenced CDR3 bases are TGTGCCAGTAGTTCTAGAGACGGGTCCCACAATGAG. Its protein is CASSSRDGSHNE. The CDR3 in its entirety is CASSSRDGSHNEQFF.

This clone was recorded many times. Read sequence stops 3 residues before the CDR3 end, and the germline J gene provides the missing end. The chain recombines TRBV20-1 with TRBJ1-3; D perhaps matches TRBD1 (5 bases). Deletions cut 3 bases from V and 7 bases from J, with 16 bases between. CDR3 size: 14 residues. CDR1 and CDR2 from the germline V gene are DFQATT and SNEGSKA (reference sequence). CDR3 DNA (partial): TGCAGTGCTAGGGCGGAAGGAGCAGGGAACACC. It is translated as CSARAEGAGNT. The full CDR3 is CSARAEGAGNTIYF.

This clone has a count of ten or more. The read ends 3 residues shy of where the CDR3 ends; the end is completed using the germline J gene. The rearrangement links TRBV14 to TRBJ2-3; D is perhaps TRBD2 (6 bases). The CDR3 contains 16 residues. V was cut by 4 bases and J by 0 bases, with 14 bases left in between. CDR1 and CDR2 (germline): SGHDN, FVKESK. Incomplete CDR3 DNA: TGTGCCAGCAGCCTCCCCGGCGGGGACAGCACAGATACG. Protein: CASSLPGGDSTDT. The CDR3 reads in full as CASSLPGGDSTDTQYF. Using reference TRBV14 and TRBJ2-3 for the parts outside the CDR3, the full variable domain is EAGVTQFPSHSVIEKGQTVTLRCDPISGHDNLYWYRRVMGKEIKFLLHFVKESKQDESGMPNNRFLAERTGGTYSTLKVQPAELEDSGVYFCASSLPGGDSTDTQYFGPGTRLTVL.

In its sample, this clone was seen many times. The read is 3 residues too short to cover the CDR3 end, so that end is filled in from the germline J gene. The chain uses TRBV28 and TRBJ1-2; D remains ambiguous. The V gene's germline CDR1 is MDHEN and CDR2 SYDVKM. V lost 6 bases and J lost 7, with 9 bases in between. CDR3 length: 11 amino acids. CDR3 sequence: CASSLASGYTF. CDR3 bases read: TGTGCCAGCAGCCTGGCATCTGGC.

The table lists this clone with a few counts. Read data end 3 residues before the CDR3 end; the end is taken from the germline J gene. The chain couples TRBV11-3 to TRBJ2-2; 9 nucleotides align to TRBD2. CDR3 size: 15 residues. The germline gives CDR1 SGHNT, CDR2 YENEEA. V lost 5 bases to trimming and J lost 2 bases; unmatched junction nucleotides: 3. The CDR3 protein is CASSVSGRNTGELFF. CDR3 bases read: TGTGCCAGCAGCGTTAGCGGGAGAAACACCGGGGAG.

This clone has a count of ten or more. The germline gene is not matched at one end of the junction; a read error may be the cause. The CDR3 extends 3 residues past the end of the read, so its final part is completed from the germline J gene. This chain joins TRBV4-2 and TRBJ1-2, with D maybe TRBD1 (5 bases). This CDR3 contains 14 residues. Germline CDR1 LGHNA, CDR2 YNFKEQ. The CDR3 sequence is CASSQDLRGYGYTF. The part of the CDR3 DNA that was read is TGCGCCAGCAGCCAAGATCTTAGGGGCTATGGC.

This clone was counted many times. From the germline J gene comes the end of the CDR3, since the read stops 3 residues before it. V usage is TRBV20-1 and J usage is TRBJ1-6, with a weak D call TRBD1 (5 bases). V lost 1 base and J lost 9, with 16 bases in between. Germline V gene lookup returns CDR1 DFQATT and CDR2 SNEGSKA (reference sequence). This CDR3 is 15 amino acids long. CDR3 DNA, as far as it was read: TGCAGTGCTAGAGTCGGGTGGGGGGGGTTTTCACCC. Its translation is CSARVGWGGFSP. The full CDR3 sequence reads CSARVGWGGFSPLHF.

This clone was seen many times. CDR3 sequence: CASSPGQGWNEQFF. The CDR3 DNA, read in part, is TGTGCCAGCAGCCCTGGACAGGGATGGAATGAG. The chain employs TRBV7-3 and TRBJ2-1, with 8 bases matching TRBD1. The read falls 3 residues short of the CDR3 end, and the missing part is taken from the germline J gene. V shed 5 bases, J shed 7 bases, and the junction held 7 bases outside the gene matches. Germline V gives CDR1 SGHTA, CDR2 FQGTGA. The CDR3 totals 14 residues.

This clone was picked up many times. Read data end 3 residues before the CDR3 end; the end is taken from the germline J gene. The chain uses TRBV9 and TRBJ2-1; TRBD2 matches 8 bases. V lost 4 bases to trimming and J lost 6 bases; unmatched junction nucleotides: 6. The CDR3 loop spans 14 amino acids. The V gene's germline CDR1 is SGDLS and CDR2 YYNGEE. The CDR3 loop is CASSPQTSVNEQFF. CDR3 bases read: TGTGCCAGCAGCCCTCAGACTAGCGTCAATGAG. Looking up the rest from reference TRBV9 and TRBJ2-1 gives the full variable domain: DSGVTQTPKHLITATGQRVTLRCSPRSGDLSVYWYQQSLDQGLQFLIQYYNGEERAKGNILERFSAQQFPDLHSELNLSSLELGDSALYFCASSPQTSVNEQFFGPGTRLTVL.